Following are 20 T cell receptor beta chains from one sample sequenced in a study of blood T cell repertoires in COVID-19. Assay: immunoSEQ multiplex PCR; the TCRdb copy retains only in-frame clones and omits some. The sample records just over 650,000 clones, 85% to 90% being singletons. The specimen sequenced was peripheral blood. The receptor set was obtained from a woman aged 18-29 years with acute or convalescent COVID-19.

Here the CDR3 DNA reads TGTGCCAGTATCAGACAGGGATCCACCGGGGAGCTGTTTTTT. Translated, it gives CASIRQGSTGELFF. The rearrangement joins TRBV19 to TRBJ2-2; 7 bases map to TRBD1. Germline CDR1 reads LNHDA; CDR2 reads SQIVND (reference sequence). V gave up 7 bases and J gave up 4 bases; unmatched junction bases: 6. The CDR3 extends over 14 amino acids.

The chain joins TRBV20-1 to TRBJ1-1; tentatively, D is TRBD1 (6 bases). The CDR3 length is 15 residues. The ends were cut back, 3 bases at V and 5 bases at J, with 19 bases in the middle. Germline V gene data show CDR1 as DFQATT and CDR2 as SNEGSKA (reference sequence). The CDR3 coding sequence is TGCAGTGCTAGTTCTTGGGGCAGGGGTAGGACTGAAGCTTTCTTT. Its translation: CSASSWGRGRTEAFF.

V and J are TRBV7-9 and TRBJ1-2; D is possibly TRBD1 (5 bases). The CDR3 runs to 14 residues. The V gene's germline CDR1 is SEHNR and CDR2 FQNEAQ (reference sequence). The ends were cut back, 5 bases at V and 2 bases at J, with 12 bases in the middle. CDR3 protein: CASSPQTENYGYTF. The DNA of the CDR3 is TGTGCCAGCAGCCCCCAGACAGAAAACTATGGCTACACCTTC.

The rearrangement uses TRBV9 and TRBJ2-7; 9 nucleotides line up with TRBD2. CDR3 size: 16 residues. Germline V gives CDR1 SGDLS, CDR2 YYNGEE. Losses at the gene ends were 0 bases for V and 3 bases for J; bases not matched to a gene: 7. The CDR3 nucleotides are TGTGCCAGCAGCGTAGTTCCGGCGGGGGGGCTCTACGAGCAGTACTTC. As protein: CASSVVPAGGLYEQYF.

The chain combines TRBV9 with TRBJ2-3; D not certain. Germline loops: CDR1 SGDLS, CDR2 YYNGEE. The V gene lost 5 bases and the J gene lost 0 bases, with 13 bases spanning the gap. This CDR3 contains 15 residues. CDR3 sequence (DNA): TGTGCCAGCAGGCGAATTCAGACTAGCACAGATACGCAGTATTTT. Translating gives CASRRIQTSTDTQYF.

The chain combines TRBV28 with TRBJ1-2, with D perhaps matching TRBD1 (6 bases). Trimming took 7 bases from V and 4 from J, leaving 19 bases between them. The CDR3 is made up of 15 amino acids. Germline loops: CDR1 MDHEN, CDR2 SYDVKM. The CDR3 region has the DNA TGTGCCAGCATTACCCTGGGGGGGGCTGCCTATGGCTACACCTTC. This translates into CASITLGGAAYGYTF.

This clone has just one count. CDR3 sequence reads: CASSFGQKGVNYGYTF. CDR3 in DNA: TGTGCCAGCAGCTTTGGACAAAAGGGGGTCAACTATGGCTACACCTTC. The chain combines TRBV5-4 with TRBJ1-2, with a weak D call TRBD1 (6 bases). The CDR3 sequence is 16 residues long. Germline-derived CDR1 and CDR2 are SGHNT and YYREEE (reference sequence). V gave up 2 bases and J gave up 2 bases, with 16 bases separating them.

V gene TRBV15 combines with J gene TRBJ2-1, with TRBD1 matching 8 bases. The V gene's germline CDR1 is LNHNV and CDR2 YYDKDF (reference sequence). J lost 4 bases, V lost 3 bases, and 8 bases had no gene match. This CDR3 has 16 amino acids. CDR3 loop: CATSRRGQGPYNEQFF. In nucleotides, the CDR3 is TGTGCCACCAGCAGGAGAGGACAGGGTCCATACAATGAGCAGTTCTTC.

The rearrangement joins TRBV4-1 to TRBJ1-3; TRBD1 matches 12 bases. The germline gives CDR1 MGHRA, CDR2 YSYEKL. CDR3 length: 18 residues. With V trimmed by 1 base and J by 4 bases, 8 bases remained unmatched. CDR3 region: CASSQGPGQGARGNTIYF. The CDR3 DNA follows: TGCGCCAGCAGCCAAGGCCCGGGACAGGGGGCTAGGGGAAACACCATATATTTT.

The CDR3 spells CASSLGGLTEAFF. The CDR3 DNA is TGTGCCAGCAGTCTCGGGGGGTTGACTGAAGCTTTCTTT. The rearrangement joins TRBV6-6 to TRBJ1-1, with D perhaps TRBD1 (5 bases). Germline values: CDR1 MNHNY, CDR2 SVGAGI (reference sequence). Trimming cost V 5 bases and J 5 bases, with 12 bases left between them. The CDR3 has 13 amino acids.

This clone came up a few times. The V and J genes are TRBV10-3 and TRBJ1-1; D possibly corresponds to TRBD1 (5 bases). Germline V gene data show CDR1 as ENHRY and CDR2 as SYGVKD. Deletions cut 8 bases from V and 1 base from J, with 11 bases between. CDR3 size: 13 residues. In nucleotides, the CDR3 is TGTGCCATCTCCCCCAGGGAGAACACTGAAGCTTTCTTT. Its protein product is CAISPRENTEAFF.

The chain is built from TRBV30 and TRBJ1-2, with D hard to call. The CDR3 runs 12 residues. CDR1 and CDR2 from the germline V gene are GTSNPN and SVGIG (reference sequence). V was clipped by 1 base and J by 6 bases, with 9 bases between them. The CDR3 region is CAWSDSIHGYTF. In DNA form, the CDR3 reads TGTGCCTGGAGTGACAGTATCCATGGCTACACCTTC.

The chain has TRBV5-6 and TRBJ1-5; 11 nucleotides align to TRBD1. Germline CDR1 and CDR2: SGHDT and YYEEEE. J lost 0 bases, V lost 0 bases, and 8 bases had no gene match. The CDR3 consists of 19 residues. This chain's CDR3 is CASSLAMGTGGHSNQPQHF. CDR3 DNA sequence: TGTGCCAGCAGCTTGGCCATGGGGACAGGGGGGCATAGCAATCAGCCCCAGCATTTT.

V is TRBV9 and J is TRBJ1-3, with 8 bases fitting TRBD1. The length of the CDR3 is 17 residues. Germline CDR1 reads SGDLS; CDR2 reads YYNGEE. Trimming at V came to 3 bases and at J to 0 bases, leaving 8 bases not matched to a gene. CDR3 nucleotides: TGTGCCAGCAGCGCCCTCCAGGGGGCGAACTCTGGAAACACCATATATTTT. Its protein is CASSALQGANSGNTIYF.

This chain connects TRBV19 to TRBJ1-2; D is ambiguous. Germline lookup yields CDR1 LNHDA and CDR2 SQIVND (reference sequence). This CDR3 region has 13 residues. Trimming stripped 5 bases from V and 4 bases from J, with 11 bases between. CDR3 bases: TGTGCCAGTAGTGGGTTTAGGAGCTATGGCTACACCTTC. Encoded protein: CASSGFRSYGYTF. Full variable domain (outside the CDR3, taken from reference TRBV19 and TRBJ1-2): DGGITQSPKYLFRKEGQNVTLSCEQNLNHDAMYWYRQDPGQGLRLIYYSQIVNDFQKGDIAEGYSVSREKKESFPLTVTSAQKNPTAFYLCASSGFRSYGYTFGSGTRLTVV.

The chain couples TRBV11-2 to TRBJ2-7; D is possibly TRBD1 (5 bases). Germline CDR1 SGHAT, CDR2 FQNNGV. V was trimmed by 5 bases and J by 3 bases, leaving 17 bases between them. The CDR3 has 15 amino acids. CDR3 bases: TGTGCCAGCAGCCCCAGTGGCAGGGTGCTCTACGAGCAGTACTTC. Translated: CASSPSGRVLYEQYF.

This chain joins TRBV19 and TRBJ2-6; D is perhaps TRBD2 (5 bases). This CDR3 comprises 15 residues. In germline, CDR1 is LNHDA, CDR2 SQIVND (reference sequence). Between the trimmed V and J ends, which lost 5 bases and 0 bases, there was a span of 8 bases. CDR3 sequence reads: CASSDEGSGANVLTF. CDR3 bases: TGTGCCAGTAGTGATGAGGGCTCTGGGGCCAACGTCCTGACTTTC.

CDR3 sequence reads: CASSQSDRVNTEAFF. The CDR3 bases are TGTGCCAGCAGCCAATCGGACAGGGTGAACACTGAAGCTTTCTTT. This chain connects TRBV3-1 (or the pseudogene TRBV3-2) to TRBJ1-1; the match to TRBD1 covers 8 bases. Trimming cost V 2 bases and J 0 bases; bases outside gene matches: 2. Per the germline V gene, CDR1 is LGHDT and CDR2 is YNNKEL (reference sequence). This CDR3 contains 15 residues.

This clone occurred once. The chain carries TRBV12-3 or TRBV12-4 and TRBJ1-2, with unresolved D. The CDR3 totals 13 residues. The ends were cut back, 4 bases at V and 3 bases at J, with 9 bases in the middle. This CDR3 is CASSSRGYYGYTF. CDR3 coding DNA: TGTGCCAGCAGTTCTCGCGGGTACTATGGCTACACCTTC.

This chain's CDR3 is CASSIRSPYNSPLHF. CDR3 bases: TGTGCCAGTAGTATCCGGAGCCCCTATAATTCACCCCTCCACTTT. The rearrangement links TRBV19 to TRBJ1-6; D remains unclear. The CDR3 runs to 15 residues. Germline V lookup: CDR1 LNHDA, CDR2 SQIVND (reference sequence). Trimming removed 3 bases at V and 2 bases at J, with 8 bases between.